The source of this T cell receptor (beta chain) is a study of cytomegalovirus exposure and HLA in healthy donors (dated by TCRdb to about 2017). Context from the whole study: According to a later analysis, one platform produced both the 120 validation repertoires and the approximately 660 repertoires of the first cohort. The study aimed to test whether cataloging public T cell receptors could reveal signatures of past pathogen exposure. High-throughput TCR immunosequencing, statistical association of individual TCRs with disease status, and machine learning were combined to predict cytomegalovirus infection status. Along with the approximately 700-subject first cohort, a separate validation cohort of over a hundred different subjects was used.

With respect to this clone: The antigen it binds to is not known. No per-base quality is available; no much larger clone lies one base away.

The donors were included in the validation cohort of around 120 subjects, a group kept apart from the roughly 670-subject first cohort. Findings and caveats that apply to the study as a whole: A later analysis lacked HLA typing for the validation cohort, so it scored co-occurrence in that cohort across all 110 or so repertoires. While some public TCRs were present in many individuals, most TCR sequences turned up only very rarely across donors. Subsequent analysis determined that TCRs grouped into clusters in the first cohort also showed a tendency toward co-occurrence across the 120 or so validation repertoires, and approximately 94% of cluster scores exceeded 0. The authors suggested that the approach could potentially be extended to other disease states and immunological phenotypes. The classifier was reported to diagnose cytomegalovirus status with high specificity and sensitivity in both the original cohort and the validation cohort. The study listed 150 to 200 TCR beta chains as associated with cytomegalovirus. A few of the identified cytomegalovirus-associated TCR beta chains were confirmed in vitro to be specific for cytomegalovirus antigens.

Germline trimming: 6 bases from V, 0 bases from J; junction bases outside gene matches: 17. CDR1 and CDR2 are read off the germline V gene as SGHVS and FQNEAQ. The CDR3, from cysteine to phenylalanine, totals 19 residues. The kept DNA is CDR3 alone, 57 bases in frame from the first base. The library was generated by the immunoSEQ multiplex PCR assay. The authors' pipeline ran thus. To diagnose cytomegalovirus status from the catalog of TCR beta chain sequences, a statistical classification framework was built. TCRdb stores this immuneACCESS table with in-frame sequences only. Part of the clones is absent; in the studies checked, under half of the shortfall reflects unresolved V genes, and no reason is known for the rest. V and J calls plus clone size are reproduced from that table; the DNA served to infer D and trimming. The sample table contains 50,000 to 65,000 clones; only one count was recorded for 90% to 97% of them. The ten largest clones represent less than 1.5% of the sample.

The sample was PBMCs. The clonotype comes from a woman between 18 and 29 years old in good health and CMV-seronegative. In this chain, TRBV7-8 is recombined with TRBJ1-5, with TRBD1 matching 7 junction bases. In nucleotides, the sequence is TGTGCCAGCAGTTCTAGGGGGCGGGCAACCAAAATTAGCAATCAGCCCCAGCATTTT. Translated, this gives CASSSRGRATKISNQPQHF. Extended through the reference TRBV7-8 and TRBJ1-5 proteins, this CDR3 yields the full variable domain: GAGVSQSPRYKVAKRGQDVALRCDPISGHVSLFWYQQALGQGPEFLTYFQNEAQLDKSGLPSDRFFAERPEGSVSTLKIQRTQQEDSAVYLCASSSRGRATKISNQPQHFGDGTRLSIL.